This entry describes one TCR beta chain. The antigen is unknown. The data are from a study of graft-versus-host responses after intestinal transplantation. On the study more broadly: Among the recipients, transplants were multivisceral, liver-intestinal, or isolated intestinal. Study results and limitations: Peak circulating GvH clone levels were associated with early post-transplant HvG declines. Detection of GvH clones occurred in recipient marrow, and some had their first appearance in ileum or blood. Allograft graft-versus-host to host-versus-graft clonal ratios ran high in patients with graft-donor T cell macrochimerism.

Assay used: immunoSEQ multiplex PCR; TCRdb lists only in-frame clones, some missing. Among more than 80,000 clones listed, 88% were seen once. Trimming shortened V by 6 bases and J by 4 bases, and 24 bases separated the two germline ends. The germline CDR1 and CDR2 sequences are MDHEN and SYDVKM. This CDR3 contains 17 residues. Material: unstimulated CD4+ T cells sorted from spleen or lymph node cells, obtained before transplant. The receptor's source is a human donor who was the organ donor for an intestinal transplant. This sequence joins TRBV28 and TRBJ2-5; no clear D. The CDR3 nucleotides are TGTGCCAGCAGCCAAATTGGCCCGGTCCGGCGAGGAGAGACCCAGTACTTC. Its protein is CASSQIGPVRRGETQYF.